Each of the 20 T cell receptor beta chains below was sequenced from the same sample in a study of blood T cell repertoires in COVID-19. Assay: immunoSEQ multiplex PCR; the TCRdb copy retains only in-frame clones and omits some. Here the sample spans about 170,000 clones, roughly 84% being singletons. Sequencing was done on a sample of peripheral blood. These receptors were obtained from a human donor with acute or convalescent COVID-19. The donor label of this sample is uncertain.

V is TRBV5-1 and J is TRBJ1-5, with TRBD1 as a possible D gene (5 bases). CDR3 length: 17 amino acids. Deletions cut 4 bases from V and 7 bases from J, with 24 bases between. CDR1 and CDR2 from the germline V gene are SGHRS and YFSETQ. The CDR3 DNA is TGCGCCAGCAGCAATAATGAGTTAACCTCGGGGGAACAGCCCCAGCATTTT. Amino acid sequence: CASSNNELTSGEQPQHF.

The chain is built from TRBV7-2 and TRBJ2-5; the match to TRBD2 covers 7 bases. V dropped 5 bases and J dropped 2; count of bases not matched to a gene: 8. Germline CDR1 is SGHTA and CDR2 is FQGNSA. This CDR3 is 15 amino acids long. The CDR3: CASSTQWGLQETQYF. DNA for the CDR3: TGTGCCAGCAGCACCCAGTGGGGACTACAAGAGACCCAGTACTTC.

The genes are TRBV6-5 and TRBJ2-1, with 7 positions matching TRBD2. The CDR3 extends over 14 amino acids. V trimming: 7 bases; J trimming: 7 bases; junction bases outside the gene matches: 10. CDR1 and CDR2 (germline): MNHEY, SVGAGI. The CDR3 bases are TGTGCCAGCAAATCTGCTCTGGGGGGGAATGAGCAGTTCTTC. It encodes CASKSALGGNEQFF.

The rearrangement joins TRBV4-1 to TRBJ1-1, with a tentative D call TRBD1 (5 bases). V lost 5 bases and J 4 bases, leaving 17 bases between the germline ends. Germline-derived CDR1 and CDR2 are MGHRA and YSYEKL. This CDR3 spans 15 amino acids. The CDR3 sequence: CASSTSTEWGTEAFF. DNA for the CDR3: TGCGCCAGCAGCACCTCGACAGAATGGGGCACTGAAGCTTTCTTT.

V and J are TRBV9 and TRBJ2-7; D is perhaps TRBD1 (6 bases). The germline V gene encodes CDR1 SGDLS and CDR2 YYNGEE. V was shortened by 4 bases and J by 0 bases, with 14 bases between the two germline ends. CDR3 length equals 15 residues. DNA for the CDR3: TGTGCCAGCAGCAAGTACAGGGACCTCTCCTACGAGCAGTACTTC. It specifies CASSKYRDLSYEQYF.

This sequence joins TRBV7-9 and TRBJ2-1; 11 nucleotides match TRBD1. The V gene's germline CDR1 is SEHNR and CDR2 FQNEAQ (reference sequence). The CDR3 runs 17 residues. After removal of 1 base from V and 8 bases from J, the junction contained 10 bases not matched to a gene. In DNA, the CDR3 is TGTGCCAGCAGCTTAGGGCGAGGACAGGGGGCGCGAGATGAGCAGTTCTTC. Translation: CASSLGRGQGARDEQFF.

This clone came up once. The V call is TRBV5-1, the J call TRBJ2-5; TRBD1 aligns across 8 bases. The CDR3 length is 16 residues. The trim removed 0 bases at V and 3 bases at J, leaving 7 bases unmatched. Germline assignment: CDR1 SGHRS and CDR2 YFSETQ. In nucleotides, the CDR3 is TGCGCCAGCAGCTTGGGGGCAGGGGGCTTGAAAGAGACCCAGTACTTC. The encoded protein is CASSLGAGGLKETQYF.

The chain links TRBV4-2 to TRBJ1-3, with a tentative D call TRBD1 (6 bases). The CDR3 is made up of 17 amino acids. Per the germline V gene, CDR1 is LGHNA and CDR2 is YNFKEQ. V was cut by 2 bases and J by 2 bases, with 16 bases left in between. The CDR3 nucleotides read TGTGCCAGCAGCCAACCCTACAGGGTGGGACCTGGAAACACCATATATTTT. This sequence encodes CASSQPYRVGPGNTIYF.

V gene TRBV9 combines with J gene TRBJ1-2, with D perhaps TRBD1 (5 bases). The length of the CDR3 is 13 residues. The V gene lost 3 bases and the J gene lost 4 bases, with 10 bases spanning the gap. Germline V gives CDR1 SGDLS, CDR2 YYNGEE. The CDR3 bases are TGTGCCAGCAGCGGAGGGGACTCCTATGGCTACACCTTC. This encodes CASSGGDSYGYTF.

The J gene is TRBJ1-1, the V gene TRBV6-5; no clear D gene. The ends were cut back, 6 bases at V and 1 base at J, with 12 bases in the middle. In germline, CDR1 is MNHEY, CDR2 SVGAGI. CDR3 length: 14 residues. CDR3: CASSPLTRNTEAFF. The CDR3 nucleotides are TGTGCCAGCAGCCCCCTTACAAGGAACACTGAAGCTTTCTTT.

The CDR3 region is CASSPTEDYGYTF. The CDR3 DNA follows: TGTGCCAGCAGTCCGACAGAGGACTATGGCTACACCTTC. This chain joins TRBV6-5 and TRBJ1-2; tentatively, D is TRBD1 (5 bases). The CDR3 runs 13 residues. Germline V CDR1 and CDR2: MNHEY, SVGAGI. V was pared by 5 bases and J by 3 bases, with 10 bases between.

V gene TRBV27 combines with J gene TRBJ1-1; 9 nucleotides line up with TRBD1. This CDR3 has 15 residues. Germline CDR1 is MNHEY and CDR2 is SMNVEV (reference sequence). V lost 4 bases, J lost 3 bases, and 6 bases stayed unmatched. CDR3: CASSSPGTGHTEAFF. CDR3 bases: TGTGCCAGCAGTTCGCCCGGGACAGGGCACACTGAAGCTTTCTTT.

J is TRBJ2-1 and V is TRBV18; TRBD1 matches 11 bases. The CDR3 runs 15 residues. The V and J ends lost 6 bases and 8 bases, in that order; junction bases with no gene match: 9. Per germline, CDR1 KGHSH and CDR2 LQKENI. The CDR3 here is CASSSGQGAWDEQFF. CDR3 DNA: TGTGCCAGCTCGTCTGGACAGGGGGCTTGGGATGAGCAGTTCTTC.

The gene calls are TRBV7-8 and TRBJ2-7, with 11 nucleotides matching TRBD1. After removal of 2 bases from V and 9 bases from J, the junction contained 9 bases not matched to a gene. In germline, CDR1 is SGHVS, CDR2 FQNEAQ. The CDR3 is 15 residues long. CDR3 sequence: CASSLRDRGVPAQYF. CDR3 DNA sequence: TGTGCCAGCAGCTTACGGGACAGGGGGGTCCCTGCGCAGTACTTC.

V usage is TRBV28 and J usage is TRBJ2-5; tentative D call: TRBD2 (6 bases). The CDR3 covers 18 residues. The V gene lost 4 bases and the J gene lost 0 bases, with 21 bases spanning the gap. CDR1 is MDHEN, CDR2 SYDVKM, per germline. CDR3: CASSSVFGSGGYQETQYF. Here the CDR3 DNA reads TGTGCCAGCAGTTCGGTTTTTGGTAGCGGAGGGTACCAAGAGACCCAGTACTTC.

The V call is TRBV11-2, the J call TRBJ1-2, with D maybe TRBD1 (5 bases). This CDR3 contains 14 residues. V dropped 5 bases and J dropped 1 base, with 11 bases sitting between them. Germline assignment: CDR1 SGHAT and CDR2 FQNNGV. The CDR3 sequence is CASSPTGVNYGYTF. CDR3 in DNA: TGTGCCAGCAGCCCTACGGGGGTTAACTATGGCTACACCTTC.

The gene calls are TRBV5-1 and TRBJ2-1; D may be TRBD2 (5 bases). V lost 0 bases and J 7 bases, leaving 11 bases between the germline ends. Germline assignment: CDR1 SGHRS and CDR2 YFSETQ. This CDR3 is 14 amino acids long. The CDR3 DNA is TGCGCCAGCAGCTTGGAACCGGGAAAGAATGAGCAGTTCTTC. It codes for CASSLEPGKNEQFF.

The chain combines TRBV5-1 with TRBJ2-3; weak D call: TRBD1 (5 bases). Germline loops: CDR1 SGHRS, CDR2 YFSETQ. This CDR3 contains 14 residues. The V gene lost 1 base and the J gene lost 3 bases, with 9 bases spanning the gap. The CDR3 nucleotides read TGCGCCAGCAGCTTGACCCGACAGACAGATACGCAGTATTTT. Protein sequence: CASSLTRQTDTQYF.

The rearrangement joins TRBV11-2 to TRBJ2-5; TRBD2 aligns across 7 bases. Trimming removed 3 bases from V and 10 bases from J; junction bases left unmatched: 17. Germline V lookup: CDR1 SGHAT, CDR2 FQNNGV. This CDR3 has 16 amino acids. Written as DNA, the CDR3 is TGTGCCAGCAGCTTCGGGGCCCCGGGAACCCCGGGGGGCCAGTACTTC. Encoded protein: CASSFGAPGTPGGQYF.

The chain employs TRBV30 and TRBJ2-2; a possible D gene is TRBD1 (5 bases). This CDR3 is 13 amino acids long. Looked up from germline, CDR1 is GTSNPN and CDR2 is SVGIG (reference sequence). The V end was cut by 0 bases, the J end by 7 bases, with 9 bases between. The chain's CDR3 is CAWSVQVDGELFF. For the CDR3, the DNA is TGTGCCTGGAGTGTACAGGTAGACGGGGAGCTGTTTTTT.